The clone carrying this TCR beta chain was observed many times. Its matching antigen is unknown. Noted time point: sample taken at primary tumor resection. TCRs were sequenced from unsorted whole RNA of tumor, nontumor lung or PBMC. The source of the sample is a study of spatial heterogeneity in lung cancer. At the level of the study: Alpha-chain detections were consistently fewer than beta-chain detections among the sequences.

Unique molecular identifiers tagged every individual TCR cDNA molecule. Via MiXCR, TCRdb re-called the 5' RACE reads, giving one row per CDR3 protein. The sample carries more than 7,500 distinct CDR3 sequences, approximately 8% recorded once. Study-level results: One measure, the expanded intratumoral alpha and beta TCR count, tracked tumor mutation counts.

The V segment lost 4 bases and the J segment 4 bases; nucleotides outside the gene matches: 10. Germline V CDR1 and CDR2: MDHEN, SYDVKM. CDR3 length: 17 amino acids. The TCR was taken from a male donor with early-stage non-small cell lung cancer. Here the sequenced sample was lung tumor tissue, taken at surgery. This chain links TRBV28 with TRBJ2-3; 11 bases agree with TRBD2. DNA of the CDR3: TGTGCCAGCAGTTATTTGACTAGCGGGGTGAGAGCAGATACGCAGTATTTT. It specifies CASSYLTSGVRADTQYF.